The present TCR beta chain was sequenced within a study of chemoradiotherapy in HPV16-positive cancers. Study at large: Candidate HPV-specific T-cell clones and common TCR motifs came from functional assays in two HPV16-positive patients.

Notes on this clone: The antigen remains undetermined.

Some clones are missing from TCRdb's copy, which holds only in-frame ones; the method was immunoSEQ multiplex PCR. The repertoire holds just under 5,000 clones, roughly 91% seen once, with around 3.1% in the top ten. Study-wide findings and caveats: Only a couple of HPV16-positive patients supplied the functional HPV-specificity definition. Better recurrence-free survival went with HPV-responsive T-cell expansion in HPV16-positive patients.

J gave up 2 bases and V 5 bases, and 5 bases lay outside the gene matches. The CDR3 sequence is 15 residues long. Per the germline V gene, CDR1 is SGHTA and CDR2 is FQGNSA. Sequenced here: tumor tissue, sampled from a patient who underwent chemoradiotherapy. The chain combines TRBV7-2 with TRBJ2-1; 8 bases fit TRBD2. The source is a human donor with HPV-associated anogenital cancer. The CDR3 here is CASSPLRGAYNEQFF. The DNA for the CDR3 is TGTGCCAGCAGCCCCCTGCGGGGGGCCTACAATGAGCAGTTCTTC.